Listed here is a single T cell receptor (beta chain). Antigen specificity is unknown. The data were obtained in a study of T cell responses to AZD1222 COVID-19 vaccine. Profiled with immunoSEQ multiplex PCR; TCRdb holds only in-frame clones, not every one. The profile shows 95,000 to 150,000 clones, roughly 90% of them singletons. The CDR3 consists of 15 residues. CDR1 and CDR2 (germline): SGHTA, FQGNSA. J was trimmed by 5 bases and V by 3 bases; bases with no gene match: 9. Study results and caveats: Baseline testing showed seropositivity in only a handful of AZD1222 recipients.

The chain links TRBV7-2 to TRBJ2-5, with 7 nucleotides matching TRBD2. The sequence derives from an adult who received the AZD1222 COVID-19 vaccine. Sequencing used peripheral blood, obtained 28 days after the second AZD1222 dose. CDR3 in DNA: TGTGCCAGCAGCTTGAATCTAGCGGCCGGGGAGACCCAGTACTTC. It codes for CASSLNLAAGETQYF.